This TCR beta chain was captured by sequencing in a study of T cells in Graves' hyperthyroidism and ophthalmopathy. Authors of the study amplified TCR beta CDR3 regions from RNA transcripts. The primer set for the first-round RT-PCR of the TCR CDR3 was HTBI. TCRdb fed the multiplex PCR reads into MiXCR, producing one record per CDR3 protein. The table has approximately 400,000 distinct CDR3 sequences, 14% to 15% seen once. This clonotype was observed many times. Sample: blood. This sequence originates from a woman aged 25 to 45 with Graves' hyperthyroidism.

The CDR3 sequence is CASSPPEGPYYEQYF. CDR3 nucleotides: TGTGCCAGCTCACCACCAGAGGGACCCTACTACGAGCAGTACTTC. The V and J genes are TRBV18 and TRBJ2-7; D possibly matches TRBD1 or TRBD2 (5 bases each). From germline, CDR1 is KGHSH and CDR2 LQKENI. CDR3 length equals 15 residues. V lost 0 bases, J lost 3 bases, and 12 bases lay in between.